The sequence of this TCR beta chain was determined in a study of blood T cell repertoires in COVID-19. Libraries were prepared by immunoSEQ multiplex PCR; TCRdb keeps only in-frame clonotypes and omits some of them. The repertoire includes 22,000 or so clones, 70% to 90% of them detected once, and 9.5% to 12% sits in the top ten. Germline V gene lookup returns CDR1 SGHTA and CDR2 FQGNSA. The V end was cut by 5 bases, the J end by 0 bases, with 10 bases between. The CDR3 runs to 14 residues. Sequenced sample: peripheral blood. The chain uses TRBV7-2 and TRBJ1-1; D gene ambiguous. The receptor comes from a human donor in a cohort sampled during active COVID-19. The donor label of this sample is uncertain. CDR3 sequence: CASSQQSLNTEAFF. In nucleotides, the CDR3 is TGTGCCAGCAGCCAACAGAGCTTGAACACTGAAGCTTTCTTT.